Listed below are T cell receptor beta chains from one sample, sequenced in a study of T cell repertoires in ileal Crohn's disease. The assay was immunoSEQ multiplex PCR, and TCRdb's table has in-frame clones only and misses some. The sample holds some 14,000 clones, 80% to 90% seen once. Sequencing was carried out using ileal tissue. These receptors were obtained from an adult with Crohn's disease. Each CDR3 is given with its conserved first and last residue. A D gene is named only where the DNA matches it firmly. Expanded clones get a size class; other rows say once, few or many, or leave the size out.

CASSLETDTQYF	TGTGCCAGCAGCCTAGAAACCGATACGCAGTATTTT	-	-	TRBV2	TRBJ2-3
CASRLLTDSNTEAFF	TGTGCCAGCAGGTTACTGACGGACTCGAACACTGAAGCTTTCTTT	-	-	TRBV11-1	TRBJ1-1
CAWSRESETQYF	TGTGCCTGGAGTCGAGAAAGCGAGACCCAGTACTTC	-	-	TRBV30	TRBJ2-5
CASSQDVGGTQYF	TGTGCCAGCAGCCAAGATGTAGGGGGGACCCAGTACTTC	-	-	TRBV14	TRBJ2-5
CAWSTGPDGKLFF	TGTGCCTGGAGTACAGGCCCGGATGGAAAACTGTTTTTT	-	-	TRBV30	TRBJ1-4
CASDPAGVRGSQETQYF	TGTGCCAGCGACCCCGCGGGAGTACGGGGCTCCCAAGAGACCCAGTACTTC	TRBD2	-	TRBV28	TRBJ2-5
CASSPGLYYEQYF	TGCGCCAGCAGTCCGGGTCTCTACTACGAGCAGTACTTC	-	-	TRBV5-1	TRBJ2-7
CASSASILADTQYF	TGTGCCAGCAGTGCGAGCATCTTGGCAGATACGCAGTATTTT	-	-	TRBV6-1	TRBJ2-3
CASSTLMEDGEQFF	TGTGCCAGCAGTACTCTAATGGAGGATGGTGAGCAGTTCTTC	-	few	TRBV2	TRBJ2-1
CASSYTGQENTEAFF	TGTGCCAGCAGTTACACGGGACAGGAGAACACTGAAGCTTTCTTT	TRBD1	once	TRBV6-5	TRBJ1-1
CASSLVAGTGANVLTF	TGTGCCAGCAGCTTAGTGGCAGGGACTGGGGCCAACGTCCTGACTTTC	-	-	TRBV7-9	TRBJ2-6
CATSREVGQGNGYTF	TGTGCCACCAGCAGAGAAGTAGGACAGGGAAATGGCTACACCTTC	TRBD1	-	TRBV15	TRBJ1-2
CASSQDPTGIVGYTF	TGTGCCAGCAGCCAAGACCCGACAGGGATCGTAGGCTACACCTTC	TRBD1	-	TRBV4-2	TRBJ1-2
CASSIQGDIQYF	TGTGCCAGCAGTATACAGGGTGACATTCAGTACTTC	-	-	TRBV6-6	TRBJ2-4
CASSRDRGLLGTEAFF	TGCGCCAGCAGCCGGGACAGGGGGCTGTTGGGCACTGAAGCTTTCTTT	TRBD1	-	TRBV4-3	TRBJ1-1
CASSEHRNTEAFF	TGTGCCAGCAGTGAACACCGGAACACTGAAGCTTTCTTT	-	-	TRBV9	TRBJ1-1
CASSHGRNEQFF	TGTGCCAGCAGCCATGGGAGGAATGAGCAGTTCTTC	-	few	TRBV4-2	TRBJ2-1
CASSLGLTPEQYF	TGTGCCAGCAGTTTGGGGCTCACGCCCGAGCAGTACTTC	-	once	TRBV28	TRBJ2-7
CASSADRDLREQYF	TGTGCCAGCAGTGCGGACAGGGACTTAAGGGAGCAGTACTTC	TRBD1	-	TRBV6-1	TRBJ2-7
CASSPGRGSTDTQYF	TGTGCCAGCAGTCCCGGCAGGGGGAGCACAGATACGCAGTATTTT	TRBD1	-	TRBV6-6	TRBJ2-3
CASSLVGLVGGEQYF	TGTGCCAGCAGCTTGGTCGGACTCGTCGGTGGCGAGCAGTACTTC	-	-	TRBV5-5	TRBJ2-7
CASSLEGAGEKLFF	TGTGCCAGCAGCTTAGAGGGGGCTGGTGAAAAACTGTTTTTT	TRBD1	-	TRBV7-9	TRBJ1-4
CASSPPRGSSYEQYF	TGTGCCAGCAGTCCCCCACGGGGGAGCTCCTACGAGCAGTACTTC	-	-	TRBV28	TRBJ2-7
CASSLAGSSRAPYEQYF	TGCGCCAGCAGCTTGGCTGGTTCGTCCAGGGCCCCCTACGAGCAGTACTTC	-	-	TRBV5-1	TRBJ2-7
CASSLDGGLTEAFF	TGTGCCAGCAGCCTAGACGGGGGGCTAACTGAAGCTTTCTTT	-	once	TRBV7-2	TRBJ1-1